This T cell receptor beta chain originates from a study of shared T cell receptors in the human thymus. The CDR3 is 13 amino acids. Germline CDR1 reads LNHDA; CDR2 reads SQIVND (reference sequence). V was cut by 5 bases and J by 13 bases, with 20 bases left in between. Sequenced by immunoSEQ multiplex PCR; TCRdb stores in-frame clones only, minus some. Among over 450,000 clones listed, around three quarters were seen once. These data also featured in a second study, about human thymus T cells. This second study says: The thymus was resected at corrective cardiac surgery. Related research described strongly overlapping thymic repertoires in unrelated people.

This TCR came from a boy younger than two with a congenital heart defect. The sequenced sample consisted of thymocytes. The chain couples TRBV19 to TRBJ1-2; D remains ambiguous. CDR3 protein: CASSATPTLAATF. The CDR3 bases are TGTGCCAGTAGTGCCACCCCGACTCTGGCGGCCACCTTC.